The TCR beta chain under discussion was sequenced for a study of spatial heterogeneity in lung cancer. Study at large: Available follow-up PBMC samples were sequenced, at a median of approximately 2 years post-resection. The study observed each unique TCR and UMI combination more than ten times on average in raw reads. Detection consistently yielded more beta chains than alpha chains.

Described time point: blood at routine non-recurrence follow-up after resection. Without sorting, whole RNA was sequenced from tumor, nontumor lung or frozen PBMC. V gave up 3 bases and J gave up 3 bases, with 8 bases separating them. The V gene's germline CDR1 is MDHEN and CDR2 SYDVKM. The CDR3 loop spans 13 amino acids. TCRdb reprocessed the 5' RACE reads via MiXCR and lists one record per CDR3 protein. The table lists 15,000 to 20,000 distinct CDR3 sequences, about 10% of them singletons. This clonotype was detected ten times or more. Sequences were derived from PBMCs, sampled at follow-up. The rearrangement links TRBV28 to TRBJ2-5; D not certain. The receptor was derived from a male donor with early-stage non-small cell lung cancer. The CDR3 DNA sequence: TGTGCCAGCAGTTTTGTGACGGAAGAGACCCAGTACTTC. It specifies CASSFVTEETQYF.